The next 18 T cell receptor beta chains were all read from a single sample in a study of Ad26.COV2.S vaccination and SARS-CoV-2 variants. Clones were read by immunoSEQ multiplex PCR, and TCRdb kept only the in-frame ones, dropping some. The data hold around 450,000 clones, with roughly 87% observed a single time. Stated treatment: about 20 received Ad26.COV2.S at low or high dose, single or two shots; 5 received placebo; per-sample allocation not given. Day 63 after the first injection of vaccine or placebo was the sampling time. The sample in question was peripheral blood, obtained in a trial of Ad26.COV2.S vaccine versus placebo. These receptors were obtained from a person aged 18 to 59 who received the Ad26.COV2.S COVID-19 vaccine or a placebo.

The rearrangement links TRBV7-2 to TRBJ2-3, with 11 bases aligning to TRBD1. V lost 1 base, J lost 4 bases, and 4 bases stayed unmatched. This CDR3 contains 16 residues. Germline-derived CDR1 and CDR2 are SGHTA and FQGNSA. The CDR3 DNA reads TGTGCCAGCAGCTTAGAGGACAGGGGGCTTTCAGATACGCAGTATTTT. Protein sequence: CASSLEDRGLSDTQYF.

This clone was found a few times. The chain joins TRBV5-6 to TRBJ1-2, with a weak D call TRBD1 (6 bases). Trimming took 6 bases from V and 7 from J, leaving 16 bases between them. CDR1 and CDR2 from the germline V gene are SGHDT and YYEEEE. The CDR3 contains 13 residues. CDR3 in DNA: TGTGCCAGCAAAGGGGGTGTCAGAGGTGGCTACACCTTC. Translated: CASKGGVRGGYTF. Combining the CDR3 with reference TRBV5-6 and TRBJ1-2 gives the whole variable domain DAGVTQSPTHLIKTRGQQVTLRCSPKSGHDTVSWYQQALGQGPQFIFQYYEEEERQRGNFPDRFSGHQFPNYSSELNVNALLLGDSALYLCASKGGVRGGYTFGSGTRLTVV.

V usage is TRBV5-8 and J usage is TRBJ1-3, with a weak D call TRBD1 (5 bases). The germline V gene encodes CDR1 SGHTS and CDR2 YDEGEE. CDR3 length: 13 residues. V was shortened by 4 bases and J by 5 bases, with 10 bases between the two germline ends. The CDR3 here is CASSRGLRNTIYF. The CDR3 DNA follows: TGTGCCAGCAGCCGGGGCCTCCGAAACACCATATATTTT.

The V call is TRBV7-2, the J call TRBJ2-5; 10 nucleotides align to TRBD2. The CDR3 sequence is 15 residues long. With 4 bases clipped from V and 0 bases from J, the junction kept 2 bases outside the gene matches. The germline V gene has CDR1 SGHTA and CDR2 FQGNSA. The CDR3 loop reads CASSSGTSDQETQYF. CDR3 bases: TGTGCCAGCAGCTCGGGGACTAGCGACCAAGAGACCCAGTACTTC.

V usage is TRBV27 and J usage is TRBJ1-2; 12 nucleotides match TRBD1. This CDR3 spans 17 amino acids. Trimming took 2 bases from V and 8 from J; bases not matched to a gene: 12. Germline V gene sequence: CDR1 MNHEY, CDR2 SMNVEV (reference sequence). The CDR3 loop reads CASSLLGPGQGAGGYTF. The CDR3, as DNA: TGTGCCAGCAGTTTACTCGGACCGGGACAGGGGGCGGGGGGCTACACCTTC.

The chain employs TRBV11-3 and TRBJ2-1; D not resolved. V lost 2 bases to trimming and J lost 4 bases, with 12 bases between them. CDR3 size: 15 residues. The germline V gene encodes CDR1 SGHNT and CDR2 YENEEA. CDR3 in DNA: TGTGCCAGCAGCTTAATTGCGATGGCTTACAATGAGCAGTTCTTC. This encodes CASSLIAMAYNEQFF.

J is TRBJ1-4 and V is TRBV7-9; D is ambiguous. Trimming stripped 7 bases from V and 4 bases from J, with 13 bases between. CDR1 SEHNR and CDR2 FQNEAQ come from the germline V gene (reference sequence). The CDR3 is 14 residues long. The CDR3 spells CASTRTALNEKLFF. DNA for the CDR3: TGTGCCAGCACCCGGACGGCCCTTAATGAAAAACTGTTTTTT.

This CDR3 is CASSFIGGAGELFF. The CDR3 coding sequence is TGTGCCAGCAGTTTTATCGGAGGCGCCGGGGAGCTGTTTTTT. The J gene is TRBJ2-2, the V gene TRBV28, with D possibly matching TRBD2 (5 bases). The CDR3 has 14 amino acids. Germline V gene sequence: CDR1 MDHEN, CDR2 SYDVKM. Trimming took off 3 bases at V and 6 bases at J, with 11 bases between the two ends.

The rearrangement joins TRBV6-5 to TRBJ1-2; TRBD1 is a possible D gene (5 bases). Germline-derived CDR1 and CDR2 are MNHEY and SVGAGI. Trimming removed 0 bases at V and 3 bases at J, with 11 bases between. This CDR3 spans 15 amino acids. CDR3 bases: TGTGCCAGCAGTTACTCGGTAGGGGTCTACTATGGCTACACCTTC. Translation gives CASSYSVGVYYGYTF.

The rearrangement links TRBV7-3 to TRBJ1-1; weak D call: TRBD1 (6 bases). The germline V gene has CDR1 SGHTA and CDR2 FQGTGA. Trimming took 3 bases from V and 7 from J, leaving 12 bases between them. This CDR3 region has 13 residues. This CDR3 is CASSLGALGEAFF. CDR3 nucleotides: TGTGCCAGCAGCTTGGGGGCCCTCGGTGAAGCTTTCTTT.

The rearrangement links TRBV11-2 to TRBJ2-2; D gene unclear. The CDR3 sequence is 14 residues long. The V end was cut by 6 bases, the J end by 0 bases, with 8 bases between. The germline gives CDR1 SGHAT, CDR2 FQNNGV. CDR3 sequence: CASSLDPNTGELFF. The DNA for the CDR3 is TGTGCCAGCAGTTTGGACCCGAACACCGGGGAGCTGTTTTTT.

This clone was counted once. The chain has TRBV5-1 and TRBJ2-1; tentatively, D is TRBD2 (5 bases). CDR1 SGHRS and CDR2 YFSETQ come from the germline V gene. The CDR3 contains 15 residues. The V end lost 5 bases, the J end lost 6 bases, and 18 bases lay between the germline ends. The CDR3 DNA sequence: TGCGCCAGCAGTGAGGTGGCACTAGAAAGCAATGAGCAGTTCTTC. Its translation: CASSEVALESNEQFF.

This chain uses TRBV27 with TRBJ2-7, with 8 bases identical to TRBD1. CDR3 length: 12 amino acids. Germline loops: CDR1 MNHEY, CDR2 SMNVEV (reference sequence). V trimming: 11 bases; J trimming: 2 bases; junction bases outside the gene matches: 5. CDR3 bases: TGTGCCCTCAAGGGACAGGCCTACGAGCAGTACGTC. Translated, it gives CALKGQAYEQYV.

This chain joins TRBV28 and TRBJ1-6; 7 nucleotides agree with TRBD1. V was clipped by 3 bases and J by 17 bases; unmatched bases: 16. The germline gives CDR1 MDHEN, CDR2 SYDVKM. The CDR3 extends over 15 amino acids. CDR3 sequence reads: CASSLRTMRGPLFHF. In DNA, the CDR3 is TGTGCCAGCAGTTTGCGGACGATGAGGGGGCCCCTCTTCCACTTT.

In DNA form, the CDR3 reads TGTGCCTGGAGCCGGGACAGGGGTTCGGACACTGAAGCTTTCTTT. It yields the protein CAWSRDRGSDTEAFF. V gene TRBV30 combines with J gene TRBJ1-1; 10 bases fit TRBD1. From germline, CDR1 is GTSNPN and CDR2 SVGIG (reference sequence). The CDR3 runs 15 residues. With V trimmed by 3 bases and J by 3 bases, 7 bases remained unmatched.

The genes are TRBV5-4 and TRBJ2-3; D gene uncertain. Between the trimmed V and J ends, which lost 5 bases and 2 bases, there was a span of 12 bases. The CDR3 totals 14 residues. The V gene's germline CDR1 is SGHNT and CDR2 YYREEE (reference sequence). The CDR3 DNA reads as TGTGCCAGCAGTTCCCCGGCACACACAGATACGCAGTATTTT. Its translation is CASSSPAHTDTQYF. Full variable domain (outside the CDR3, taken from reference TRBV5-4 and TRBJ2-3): ETGVTQSPTHLIKTRGQQVTLRCSSQSGHNTVSWYQQALGQGPQFIFQYYREEENGRGNFPPRFSGLQFPNYSSELNVNALELDDSALYLCASSSPAHTDTQYFGPGTRLTVL.

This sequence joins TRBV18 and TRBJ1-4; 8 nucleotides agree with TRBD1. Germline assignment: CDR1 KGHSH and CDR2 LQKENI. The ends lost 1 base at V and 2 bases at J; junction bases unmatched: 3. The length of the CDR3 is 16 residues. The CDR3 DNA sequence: TGTGCCAGCTCACCACTGACAGGGGCTACTAATGAAAAACTGTTTTTT. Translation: CASSPLTGATNEKLFF.

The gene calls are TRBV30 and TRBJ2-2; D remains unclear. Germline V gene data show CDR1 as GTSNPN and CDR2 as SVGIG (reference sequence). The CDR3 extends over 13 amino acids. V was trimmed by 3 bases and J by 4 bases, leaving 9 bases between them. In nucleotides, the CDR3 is TGTGCCTGGAGCCGGGTGGGCACCGGGGAGCTGTTTTTT. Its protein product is CAWSRVGTGELFF.